This T cell receptor beta chain appears in the sequencing data of a study of blood T cell repertoires in COVID-19. The CDR3 length is 13 residues. V shed 0 bases and J shed 2 bases, with 5 bases lying between them. Germline values: CDR1 SGHRS, CDR2 YFSETQ. As processed by the authors: By means of reference gene primer amplification, nucleated cell counts were estimated. Sequencing used immunoSEQ multiplex PCR; TCRdb keeps in-frame clones, though not all of them. Clone size and the V and J calls come from that table; the DNA yielded D and trimming. The sample lists about 140,000 clones; about 86% were seen once.

V and J are TRBV5-1 and TRBJ1-1, with D unclear. The sequence was collected from a human donor in a cohort sampled during active COVID-19. Sample: peripheral blood. Here the CDR3 reads CASSLATNTEAFF. CDR3 bases: TGCGCCAGCAGCTTGGCTACTAACACTGAAGCTTTCTTT. The full variable domain, in which reference TRBV5-1 and TRBJ1-1 provide the parts outside the CDR3, is KAGVTQTPRYLIKTRGQQVTLSCSPISGHRSVSWYQQTPGQGLQFLFEYFSETQRNKGNFPGRFSGRQFSNSRSEMNVSTLELGDSALYLCASSLATNTEAFFGQGTRLTVV.